This T cell receptor beta chain was captured by sequencing in a study of CD8+CD57+ T cells in acquired aplastic anemia. Notes on the study in general: Patients were compared with controls for CD8+ Simpson's diversity, and no significant difference emerged.

By flow cytometry, patients selected for sequencing had shown an expansion of CD8+CD57+ cells. Therapy had not been given to patients before blood sampling. This clonotype was seen more than once but under ten times. Antigen specificity is unknown. From germline, CDR1 is SGHTA and CDR2 FQGTGA. Trimming pared 1 base from V and 3 bases from J, leaving 6 bases between. This CDR3 has 13 residues. Profiling that covered TCR beta VDJ and CDR3 relied on genomic DNA as its template. TCRdb fed the reads into MiXCR, producing one record per CDR3 protein. The profile shows about 75,000 distinct CDR3 sequences, 55% to 75% of them singletons.

The chain employs TRBV7-3 and TRBJ2-5; D gene unclear. This TCR was sampled from a human donor with aplastic anemia. Sequencing input: sorted CD4+, CD8+, or CD8+CD57+ T cells (not recorded which) from PBMCs. In DNA form, the CDR3 reads TGTGCCAGCAGCTTAAGACGGGAAGAGACCCAGTACTTC. Its protein product is CASSLRREETQYF. Complete variable domain (other parts from reference TRBV7-3 and TRBJ2-5): GAGVSQTPSNKVTEKGKYVELRCDPISGHTALYWYRQSLGQGPEFLIYFQGTGAADDSGLPNDRFFAVRPEGSVSTLKIQRTERGDSAVYLCASSLRREETQYFGPGTRLLVL.